This TCR beta chain derives from a study of T cell responses to AZD1222 COVID-19 vaccine. TCRdb's table, derived via immunoSEQ multiplex PCR, lists solely in-frame clones and lacks some. The table lists approximately 97,000 clones, roughly 84% of them singletons. Turning to this clone: What it recognizes is unknown.

Notes on the study in general: Of the AZD1222 recipients, only 5 to 7 were seropositive at baseline.

V trimming: 1 base; J trimming: 7 bases; junction bases outside the gene matches: 9. CDR1 is SGHRS, CDR2 YFSETQ, per germline. The CDR3 spans 15 residues. This chain uses TRBV5-1 with TRBJ1-2; 8 nucleotides align to TRBD1. Sample: peripheral blood, taken on day 0 of AZD1222 vaccination. The sequence came from an adult in good health. The CDR3 reads CASSLFPGGESGYTF. The CDR3 DNA reads as TGCGCCAGCAGCTTGTTCCCAGGGGGCGAGAGTGGCTACACCTTC.